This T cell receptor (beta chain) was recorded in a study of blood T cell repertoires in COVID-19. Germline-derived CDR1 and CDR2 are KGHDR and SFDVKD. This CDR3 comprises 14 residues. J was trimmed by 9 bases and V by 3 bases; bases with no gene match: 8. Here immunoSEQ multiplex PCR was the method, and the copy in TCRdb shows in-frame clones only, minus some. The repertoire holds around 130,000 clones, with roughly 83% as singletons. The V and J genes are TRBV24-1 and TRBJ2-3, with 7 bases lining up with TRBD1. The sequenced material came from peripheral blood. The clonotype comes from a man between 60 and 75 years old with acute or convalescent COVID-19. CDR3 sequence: CATSDTSGQKTQYF. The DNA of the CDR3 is TGTGCCACCAGTGATACCTCGGGACAGAAAACGCAGTATTTT.